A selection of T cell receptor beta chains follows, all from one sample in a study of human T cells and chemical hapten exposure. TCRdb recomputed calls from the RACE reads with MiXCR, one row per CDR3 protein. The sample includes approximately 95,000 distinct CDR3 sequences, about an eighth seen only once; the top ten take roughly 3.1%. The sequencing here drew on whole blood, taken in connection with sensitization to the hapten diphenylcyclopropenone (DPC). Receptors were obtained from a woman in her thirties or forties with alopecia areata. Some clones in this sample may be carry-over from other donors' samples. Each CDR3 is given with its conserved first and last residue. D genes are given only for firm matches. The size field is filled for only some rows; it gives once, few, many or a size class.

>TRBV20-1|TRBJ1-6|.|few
TGCAGTGCTAGCCCCCCAGGGAGCCATTCACCCCTCCACTTT
CSASPPGSHSPLHF
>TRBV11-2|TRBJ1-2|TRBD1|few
TGTGCCAGCAGCTTAGGACAGGGAGTAGACGGCTACACCTTC
CASSLGQGVDGYTF
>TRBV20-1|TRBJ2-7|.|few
TGCAGTGCTAGCGCTTCCTACGAGCAGTACTTC
CSASASYEQYF
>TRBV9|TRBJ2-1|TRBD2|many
TGTGCCAGCAGCGCTTCGACTAGCGTTACGAATGAGCAGTTCTTC
CASSASTSVTNEQFF
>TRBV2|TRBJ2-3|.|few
TGTGCCAGCATACGGGGGGCGTCTAGCACAGATACGCAGTATTTT
CASIRGASSTDTQYF
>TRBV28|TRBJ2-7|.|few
TGTGCCAGCAGCCCCGGGGCCGTCGTTACCTACGAGCAGTACTTC
CASSPGAVVTYEQYF
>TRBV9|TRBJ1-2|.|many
TGTGCCAGCAGCGTATCAGATGACGGGTCCCTCGTCTACACCTTC
CASSVSDDGSLVYTF
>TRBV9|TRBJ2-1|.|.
TGTGCCAGCAGCCTCAGGGGACCTAGCATTGAGCAGTTCTTC
CASSLRGPSIEQFF
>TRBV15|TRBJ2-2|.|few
TGTGCCACCAGCAGGTACACCGGACAACCGAACACCGGGGAGCTGTTTTTT
CATSRYTGQPNTGELFF
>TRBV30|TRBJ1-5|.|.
TGTGCCTGGAGTGTACAAGGGAATCAGCCCCAGCATTTT
CAWSVQGNQPQHF
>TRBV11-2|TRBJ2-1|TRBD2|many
TGTGCCAGCAGCCCAGGCTTCGGGACTAGCGGAGGGAATGAGCAGTTCTTC
CASSPGFGTSGGNEQFF
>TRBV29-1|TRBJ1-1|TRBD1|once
TGCAGCGTGGCGGGACAGCCGAACACTGAAGCTTTCTTT
CSVAGQPNTEAFF
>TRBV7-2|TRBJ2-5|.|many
TGTGCCAGCAGCTTACACTTCACCTACCAAGAGACCCAGTACTTC
CASSLHFTYQETQYF
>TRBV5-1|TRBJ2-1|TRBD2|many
TGCGCCAGCACCCGGACTAGCGGGAATCCTTCTCGGTTCTTC
CASTRTSGNPSRFF
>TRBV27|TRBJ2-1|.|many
TGTGCCAGCAGTTTATTTTGGGGGCATGAGCAGTTCTTC
CASSLFWGHEQFF
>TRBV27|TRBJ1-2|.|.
TGTGCCAGCACCTCAGCCCCCGCAGGGATTCATGGCTACACCTTC
CASTSAPAGIHGYTF
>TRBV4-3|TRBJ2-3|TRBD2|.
TGCGCCAGCAGCCCACGAAACCTAGCGGGGGCAGATACGCAGTATTTT
CASSPRNLAGADTQYF
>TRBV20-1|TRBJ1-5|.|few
TGCAGTGCTAGAGATATGACCAATCAGCCCCAGCATTTT
CSARDMTNQPQHF